Listed below are T cell receptor beta chains from one sample, sequenced in a study of control samples from healthy donors and cancer patients. TCRdb's copy holds only in-frame clones and misses some; the assay was immunoSEQ multiplex PCR. Of approximately 100,000 clones listed, approximately 82% are singletons. Sequencing was done on a sample of blood. The receptors shown here come from a man aged 60 to 75 in good health. Both conserved end residues are part of each CDR3. D genes are given only for firm matches. Clone size is stated in some rows and not others, as once, few, many or a class when expanded.

clone_size j_call v_call d_call cdr3_nt cdr3_aa
NA TRBJ2-5 TRBV7-3 NA TGTGCCAGCAGCTTAGCTAGCCGAGAGACCCAGTACTTC CASSLASRETQYF
few TRBJ1-2 TRBV6-5 NA TGTGCCAGCAGCTTGGACAAGGTAGATGGCTACACCTTC CASSLDKVDGYTF
NA TRBJ1-4 TRBV7-9 NA TGTGCCAGCAGTCCTCAGGGATTACGAGAAAAACTGTTTTTT CASSPQGLREKLFF
NA TRBJ2-1 TRBV29-1 TRBD1 TGCAGCGTTGTTACGGGACAGGGGAGGAATGAGCAGTTCTTC CSVVTGQGRNEQFF
NA TRBJ2-2 TRBV5-1 TRBD1 TGCGCCAGCAGCGAGGGGGCACTGAGGTTTGGGGAGCTGTTTTTT CASSEGALRFGELFF
NA TRBJ2-3 TRBV5-1 TRBD2 TGCGCCAGTGAAGCGGGGGATACGCAGTATTTT CASEAGDTQYF
NA TRBJ2-3 TRBV4-2 NA TGTGCCAGCAGCCAAGCGACGGGGGCTATCACAGATACGCAGTATTTT CASSQATGAITDTQYF
NA TRBJ2-2 TRBV5-5 TRBD1 TGTGCCAGCAGCTGGGGGACAGTTCGTACCGGGGAGCTGTTTTTT CASSWGTVRTGELFF
NA TRBJ2-5 TRBV3-1/TRBV3-2 NA TGTGCCAGCAGCCGCCTCAGGGAGACCCAGTACTTC CASSRLRETQYF
NA TRBJ2-3 TRBV6-4 NA TGTGCCAGCAGTGAGACTCGGGGGAGCACAGATACGCAGTATTTT CASSETRGSTDTQYF
NA TRBJ2-3 TRBV2 TRBD2 TGTGCCAGCAGTGAATGGACTAGCAGAGATACGCAGTATTTT CASSEWTSRDTQYF
NA TRBJ2-3 TRBV19 TRBD2 TGTGCCAGCACTCCCGGGGCGGGAGGCTCCACAGATACGCAGTATTTT CASTPGAGGSTDTQYF
few TRBJ2-7 TRBV5-1 NA TGCGCCAGCAGCTTTGCGGGGGCCGAGCAGTACTTC CASSFAGAEQYF
NA TRBJ1-2 TRBV11-1 NA TGTGCCAGCAGCGCTGGCCGCCAGCGAGGCTATGGCTACACCTTC CASSAGRQRGYGYTF
NA TRBJ2-3 TRBV29-1 TRBD2 TGCAGCGTTGACCGGGGACTAGCGGGAGTGGGTACGCAGTATTTT CSVDRGLAGVGTQYF